This T cell receptor beta chain was recovered during a study of T cells after posttransplantation cyclophosphamide. This related bone marrow graft donor gave peripheral blood on the day of marrow donation. By share, this clone ranks as large. Its antigen is still unknown. Germline CDR1 SGHDN, CDR2 FVKESK. The V segment lost 0 bases and the J segment 4 bases; nucleotides outside the gene matches: 14. CDR3 length equals 18 residues. Study-wide findings and caveats: Donor-recipient repertoire similarity was low at 1-2 months, rising over year one. Recipient CMV seropositivity and CMV reactivation strongly tracked TRB clonality. TRB overlap between skin or GI tissue T cells and blood was limited.

Only in-frame clones appear in the TCRdb table, and some are missing; sequencing was by immunoSEQ multiplex PCR. Counted here are about 3,000 clones, 85% to 90% occurring once; the ten biggest clones make up about an eighth. The sample taken for sequencing was CD8+ T cells sorted from PBMCs. This receptor was taken from a woman aged 45-65 years in good health and a related stem cell transplant donor. The chain joins TRBV14 to TRBJ1-2; 7 bases agree with TRBD1. The CDR3 nucleotides are TGTGCCAGCAGCCAAGAATGGGGTCTACGGCAGGGGGGCTATGGCTACACCTTC. Protein sequence: CASSQEWGLRQGGYGYTF.